This TCR beta chain is from a study of T cells in Graves' hyperthyroidism and ophthalmopathy. Study overall: Peripheral blood collection took place at initial diagnosis, before any treatment. Study results and limitations: Using 13 V-J features, a model discriminated ophthalmopathy from stable hyperthyroidism.

Comments on this clonotype: Its antigen is undetermined.

This CDR3 has 14 amino acids. Trimming at V came to 4 bases and at J to 4 bases, leaving 2 bases not matched to a gene. The germline CDR1 and CDR2 sequences are SGHKS and YYEKEE (reference sequence). Amplification targeted TCR beta CDR3 regions from RNA transcripts. During a first-round RT-PCR of the TCR CDR3, the HTBI primer set was used. TCRdb processed the multiplex PCR reads anew with MiXCR; each CDR3 protein has one entry. The sample consists of more than 500,000 distinct CDR3 sequences, 16% of them appearing once. The genes are TRBV5-5 and TRBJ1-5; 10 bases align to TRBD1. The receptor was derived from a woman in her twenties or thirties with Graves' ophthalmopathy. Sequencing was performed on blood. CDR3 coding DNA: TGTGCCAGCAGCGCGGGACAGGGGAATCAGCCCCAGCATTTT. Its translation: CASSAGQGNQPQHF.